This record looks at one T cell receptor (beta chain) sequence and its context. The table lists this clonotype with many counts. Its specific antigen is unknown. Base qualities are not recorded, but no much larger clone differs from it by a single base. The library was obtained by RT-PCR. Sequenced using an Illumina HiSeq 2500. TCRdb cleaned the public reads at Q25 with fastp, built clones with MiXCR and kept in-frame beta chains. Every entry covers one CDR3 protein and lists the most common genes and DNA from its rows. The sample yields roughly 710,000 distinct CDR3 sequences; 14% were counted once. The biggest ten clones account for roughly 7.6% of the sample. These data are taken from a study of response to subunit inactivated influenza vaccine (dated by TCRdb to 2017 to 2018). At the level of the whole study: Deep quantitative profiling of the T cell receptor repertoire was used in the study to follow responses to a trivalent subunit inactivated influenza vaccine.

Its CDR3 holds 14 amino acids, cysteine through phenylalanine. CDR3 DNA only is kept here, 42 bases in frame from base 1. Sequences KGHSH (CDR1) and LQKENI (CDR2) are obtained from the germline V gene. At the junction V is shortened by 0 bases and J by 4 bases, with 9 bases in between. Results the study describes overall, beyond this receptor: It was suggested by the authors that each seasonal influenza vaccination may recruit only a limited number of new T cells.

This sequence originates from a man in his fifties who received an inactivated influenza vaccine. Donor details come from another sample of the same person, matched by shared clones. The chain couples TRBV18 to TRBJ2-5; no D gene call is confident. The sequences come from PBMCs from blood, collected 14 to 15 days before vaccination. The CDR3 reads CASSPPAQSETQYF. The base sequence is TGTGCCAGCTCACCACCTGCCCAGTCAGAGACCCAGTACTTC. With all but the CDR3 taken from the reference TRBV18 and TRBJ2-5 genes, the full variable domain is: NAGVMQNPRHLVRRRGQEARLRCSPMKGHSHVYWYRQLPEEGLKFMVYLQKENIIDESGMPKERFSAEFPKEGPSILRIQQVVRGDSAAYFCASSPPAQSETQYFGPGTRLLVL.